This T cell receptor beta chain stems from a study of T cells in Graves' hyperthyroidism and ophthalmopathy. Overall study findings and caveats: Most clonotypes expanded in the thyroid (above 0.001) were also present in blood.

Trimming removed 0 bases at V and 6 bases at J, with 8 bases between. CDR1 WNHNN and CDR2 SYGVQD come from the germline V gene (reference sequence). The CDR3 has 13 amino acids. TCR beta CDR3 region amplification was performed from RNA transcripts. TCR CDR3 regions were first amplified by RT-PCR with HTBI primers. TCRdb used MiXCR to reprocess the multiplex PCR reads, holding one entry per CDR3 protein. This table holds about 520,000 distinct CDR3 sequences, approximately 25% found once. This clonotype was seen only a few times. What it recognizes is unknown. Uncontrolled infection, other autoimmune disease, pregnancy or lactation barred patients from enrollment. Isolation of PBMCs was performed on about 10 ml fresh peripheral blood.

Source material: blood. The J gene is TRBJ1-1, the V gene TRBV10-1, with unresolved D. The TCR originated in a woman aged 25-40 years with Graves' ophthalmopathy. The CDR3 DNA sequence: TGCGCCAGCAGTGAGTCTTCTAGCTCTGAAGCTTTCTTT. It yields the protein CASSESSSSEAFF.